The text below deals with one TCR beta chain. Its recognized antigen is unknown. No base-level quality is on record; no much larger clone is a single base apart. This sample is drawn from a study of OX40 agonist ivuxolimab in advanced cancers. Regarding the complete study: Ivuxolimab was an agonistic, fully human IgG2 monoclonal antibody directed against OX40 (CD134), a costimulatory receptor. Intravenous ivuxolimab was administered to patients every 2 weeks at six dose levels: 0.01, 0.1, 0.3, 1.5, 3 and 10 mg/kg. Of the 50 to 55 dose-escalation patients, hepatocellular carcinoma was present in about 19, melanoma in around 15, renal cell carcinoma in 9 and head and neck cancer in 9. Prior anti-PD-1, anti-PD-L1 or anti-CTLA-4 therapy was permitted, and approximately 40% of dose-escalation patients had received checkpoint inhibitors. The dose-escalation cohort was 80% to 90% male with a mean age of about 60 years, ranging from roughly 23 to 90. Three dose-escalation patients achieved partial responses, one with hepatocellular carcinoma and two with cutaneous melanoma. Peripheral TCRbeta sequencing aimed to test whether ivuxolimab altered TCR sequence diversity and caused clonal T-cell expansion. The paper reports the monotherapy dose-escalation portion (N of about 47 patients) of the phase I ivuxolimab trial. General study outcomes and caveats: In the 0.1-3.0 mg/kg groups, partial responders were among the patients with the lowest normalized peripheral clonal expansion, particularly in CD8+ T cells. Low levels of normalized T-cell clonal expansion were also seen in some patients who did not respond. Clonal expansion of both CD4+ and CD8+ blood T cells was observed from baseline to week 6 at doses 0.1 to 3.0 mg/kg. The antigen specificity of the peripheral T cells that underwent clonal expansion was not determined. On average, CD8+ T cells showed more expanded clones than CD4+ T cells after ivuxolimab.

To sequence the TCRbeta CDR3 region, genomic DNA was isolated from the sorted cells. TCRbeta CDR3 regions were sequenced using the immunoSEQ Assay. TCRdb stores this immuneACCESS table with in-frame sequences only. Part of the clones is absent; in the studies checked, under half of the shortfall reflects unresolved V genes, and no reason is known for the rest. The sample profile shows some 50,000 clones; about 89% of them were found once. The top ten clones comprise approximately 12% of the sample. For CDR1 and CDR2, the germline V gene lists KGHSH and LQKENI. Spanning cysteine to phenylalanine, the CDR3 consists of 15 amino acids. CDR3 DNA only is kept here, 45 bases in frame from base 1. V lost 4 bases and J lost 1 base, and the count of bases not matched to a germline gene is 6. The trial excluded patients who had a history of autoimmune disease or were on systemic immunosuppression. In every dose cohort, peripheral blood was drawn for TCR sequencing at baseline, cycle 4 day 1, and cycle 7 day 1. Samples were obtained from an open-label, multicenter, first-in-human phase I dose-escalation trial of ivuxolimab. Adults with locally advanced or metastatic head and neck squamous cell, hepatocellular, melanoma or renal cell carcinoma were enrolled in the trial. Before TCR sequencing, CD4+ and CD8+ T cells were separately sorted from peripheral blood.

Source: CD4+ or CD8+ T cells sorted from blood, taken in a trial of the OX40 agonist ivuxolimab. The chain joins TRBV18 to TRBJ2-7; the junction holds 8 bases that match TRBD1. The origin of this receptor is an adult with an advanced solid tumor such as melanoma, head and neck, liver or kidney cancer. The nucleotide sequence is given as TGTGCCAGCTCACTGTACGGACAGGGTTCCTACGAGCAGTACTTC. Its protein is CASSLYGQGSYEQYF.